The 30 T cell receptor beta chains presented below share a single source sample, sequenced in a study of blood T cells in healthy people across ages. A second PCR of about 7 to 12 cycles used a sample-barcoded 5' primer and a J-beta primer mix. Via MiXCR, TCRdb re-called the 5' RACE reads, giving one row per CDR3 protein. The sample consists of about 1,800,000 distinct CDR3 sequences, roughly 27% of them appearing once. The sequenced material came from blood. These receptors were collected from a woman aged 25-40 years in good health.

The V and J genes are TRBV20-1 and TRBJ1-2; D is perhaps TRBD1 (5 bases). The V gene lost 4 bases and the J gene lost 4 bases, with 10 bases spanning the gap. This CDR3 contains 12 residues. Germline loops: CDR1 DFQATT, CDR2 SNEGSKA (reference sequence). The DNA of the CDR3 is TGCAGTGCTACAGGGAATTCCTATGGCTACACCTTC. Translation gives CSATGNSYGYTF.

This chain connects TRBV6-2 or TRBV6-3 to TRBJ2-1, with TRBD2 matching 7 bases. The CDR3 totals 15 residues. Losses at the gene ends were 6 bases for V and 5 bases for J; bases not matched to a gene: 10. Germline V gene lookup returns CDR1 MNHEY and CDR2 SVGEGT. In nucleotides, the CDR3 is TGTGCCAGCAGAAGATACGGGACTACAAACAATGAGCAGTTCTTC. The encoded protein is CASRRYGTTNNEQFF.

This clonotype was recorded once. The chain couples TRBV6-5 to TRBJ2-7; the D gene is possibly TRBD2 (6 bases). V gave up 2 bases and J gave up 1 base, with 21 bases separating them. CDR1 is MNHEY, CDR2 SVGAGI, per germline. CDR3 length equals 18 residues. In DNA form, the CDR3 reads TGTGCCAGCAGTTACCTTTGGGACCTTCTTAGCGGATCCTACGAGCAGTACTTC. Translating it yields CASSYLWDLLSGSYEQYF.

This clonotype has just one count. The CDR3 nucleotides are TGTGCCAGCAACCTAGACCAGGGATTCAATCAGCCCCAGCATTTT. It codes for CASNLDQGFNQPQHF. The V call is TRBV6-1, the J call TRBJ1-5; a weak D match, TRBD1 (5 bases). Germline CDR1 is MNHNS and CDR2 is SASEGT. CDR3 length: 15 residues. V dropped 7 bases and J dropped 3 bases, with 16 bases sitting between them.

About this clonotype: Since a much larger clone is just one base distant, this may be a read error. V is TRBV7-2 and J is TRBJ2-1; D is uncertain. The better agreement between TRBJ2-7 and the DNA end casts doubt on the J call. CDR1 and CDR2 (germline): SGHTA, FQGNSA. This CDR3 is 12 amino acids long. Here the CDR3 DNA reads TGTGCCAGCAGCCCTTACACCAATGAGCAGTACTTC. This codes for CASSPYTNEQYF.

V usage is TRBV19 and J usage is TRBJ1-2; D might be TRBD1 (6 bases). CDR3 size: 14 residues. In germline, CDR1 is LNHDA, CDR2 SQIVND (reference sequence). V was pared by 2 bases and J by 8 bases, with 15 bases between. The DNA for the CDR3 is TGTGCCAGTAGTATAACAGGGATCCGAAGAGGCTACACCTTC. Translated: CASSITGIRRGYTF.

The V and J genes are TRBV20-1 and TRBJ2-7; D may be TRBD2 (6 bases). V was shortened by 7 bases and J by 7 bases, with 29 bases between the two germline ends. CDR3 length: 16 amino acids. The V gene's germline CDR1 is DFQATT and CDR2 SNEGSKA (reference sequence). The CDR3 reads CSGTDYPAPAPNEQYF. The CDR3 DNA is TGCAGTGGGACGGACTACCCAGCCCCAGCCCCCAATGAGCAGTACTTC.

This clonotype was counted between two and nine times. The genes are TRBV28 and TRBJ2-3; 8 bases are shared with TRBD2. This CDR3 is 14 amino acids long. The V and J ends lost 6 bases and 4 bases, in that order; junction bases with no gene match: 6. Germline V gene data show CDR1 as MDHEN and CDR2 as SYDVKM. CDR3 loop: CASRSGGPADTQYF. CDR3 nucleotide sequence: TGTGCCAGCAGATCGGGGGGGCCCGCAGATACGCAGTATTTT.

The V gene is TRBV7-8, the J gene TRBJ2-5; maybe TRBD2 (5 bases). CDR3 length: 16 amino acids. Trimming pared 5 bases from V and 5 bases from J, leaving 21 bases between. Germline V CDR1 and CDR2: SGHVS, FQNEAQ. For the CDR3, the DNA is TGTGCCAGCAGCATCCTGGACTTCAGAACGGAGGAGACCCAGTACTTC. Its translation is CASSILDFRTEETQYF.

As for this clonotype: This may be a read error: a much more frequent sequence differs by one nucleotide. V usage is TRBV6-5 and J usage is TRBJ2-7; possibly TRBD1 for D (6 bases). V lost 5 bases to trimming and J lost 4 bases, with 21 bases between them. CDR3 length equals 16 residues. Germline lookup yields CDR1 MNHEY and CDR2 SVGAGI. In DNA form, the CDR3 reads TGTGCCAGCAGTCATAGGGAACAGGGTGGCTTATACGAGCAGTACTTC. It is translated as CASSHREQGGLYEQYF.

This clonotype was detected only a few times. This chain joins TRBV20-1 and TRBJ1-6; 8 bases are a match to TRBD1. Per the germline V gene, CDR1 is DFQATT and CDR2 is SNEGSKA (reference sequence). The CDR3 loop spans 16 amino acids. V was pared by 3 bases and J by 0 bases, with 4 bases of the junction left unmatched. CDR3 DNA sequence: TGCAGTGCTAGGCGACAGGGGAGCTCCTATAATTCACCCCTCCACTTT. This gives the protein CSARRQGSSYNSPLHF.

The chain joins TRBV12-3 or TRBV12-4 to TRBJ1-6; no clear D. Trimming left V 6 bases short and J 2 bases short, with 14 bases between. The CDR3 runs to 16 residues. The DNA of the CDR3 is TGTGCCAGCAGCCGGTCTGGAAGCGCCTATAATTCACCCCTCCACTTT. Translated: CASSRSGSAYNSPLHF.

This clonotype was detected many times. The V and J genes are TRBV29-1 and TRBJ1-2, with TRBD1 matching over 8 bases. Germline loops: CDR1 SQVTM, CDR2 ANQGSEA. V lost 4 bases, J lost 9 bases, and 10 bases stayed unmatched. This CDR3 spans 13 amino acids. Here the CDR3 reads CSVVAGQGSSYTF. The CDR3 nucleotides read TGCAGCGTTGTGGCAGGACAGGGTTCAAGCTACACCTTC.

The rearrangement joins TRBV20-1 to TRBJ2-2; 10 nucleotides line up with TRBD2. Germline CDR1 and CDR2: DFQATT and SNEGSKA (reference sequence). The V segment lost 6 bases and the J segment 6 bases; nucleotides outside the gene matches: 10. The CDR3 has 15 residues. The CDR3 DNA reads as TGCAGTGCGGGACCGGGACTAGCGATGGCCGGGGAGCTGTTTTTT. Its protein is CSAGPGLAMAGELFF.

Only a few counts were recorded for this clonotype. The chain recombines TRBV7-2 with TRBJ1-2; D gene uncertain. V was cut by 0 bases and J by 4 bases, with 15 bases left in between. The CDR3 length is 16 residues. From germline, CDR1 is SGHTA and CDR2 FQGNSA. The DNA for the CDR3 is TGTGCCAGCAGCTTAGCGGACGTGGAACGGAGCTATGGCTACACCTTC. Translation gives CASSLADVERSYGYTF.

The chain has TRBV15 and TRBJ1-2, with D hard to call. CDR1 LNHNV and CDR2 YYDKDF come from the germline V gene (reference sequence). Trimming removed 5 bases at V and 14 bases at J, with 18 bases between. The CDR3 runs 12 residues. The CDR3: CATSYLEVDYTF. In DNA, the CDR3 is TGTGCCACCAGCTATCTAGAGGTTGACTATACCTTC.

This clonotype was counted between two and nine times. The DNA for the CDR3 is TGTGCCAGCAGTGAAGGGTCCCTCTGGGCTACCTACGAGCAGTACTTC. This codes for CASSEGSLWATYEQYF. The V and J genes are TRBV6-1 and TRBJ2-7; D gene uncertain. The CDR3 spans 16 residues. The V gene lost 1 base and the J gene lost 2 bases, with 15 bases spanning the gap. In germline, CDR1 is MNHNS, CDR2 SASEGT.

This chain uses TRBV7-9 with TRBJ2-4; D not certain. The V end was cut by 3 bases, the J end by 5 bases, with 8 bases between. In germline, CDR1 is SEHNR, CDR2 FQNEAQ (reference sequence). There are 13 residues in the CDR3. CDR3 in DNA: TGTGCCAGCAGCTTCGGTGGTGAAAACATTCAGTACTTC. Protein sequence: CASSFGGENIQYF.

In this sample, this clonotype turned up a few times. V gene TRBV5-1 combines with J gene TRBJ2-3; 7 nucleotides match TRBD1. Germline V gene data show CDR1 as SGHRS and CDR2 as YFSETQ. The V segment lost 6 bases and the J segment 2 bases; nucleotides outside the gene matches: 6. The CDR3 sequence is 14 residues long. DNA of the CDR3: TGCGCCAGCATCCGGGACAGCGCCACAGATACGCAGTATTTT. Encoded protein: CASIRDSATDTQYF.

This clonotype showed up just a few times. CDR3 amino acids: CASSQHSPGRYEQYF. In DNA form, the CDR3 reads TGTGCCAGCAGCCAACACAGCCCAGGGAGGTACGAGCAGTACTTC. The rearrangement uses TRBV6-1 and TRBJ2-4, with a weak D call TRBD2 (6 bases). The closer fit of TRBJ2-7 to the DNA end suggests the J call may be wrong. The germline V gene encodes CDR1 MNHNS and CDR2 SASEGT. The CDR3 length is 15 residues.

The rearrangement uses TRBV6-5 and TRBJ2-1; TRBD2 matches at 15 bases. In germline, CDR1 is MNHEY, CDR2 SVGAGI. J gave up 6 bases and V 0 bases, and 12 bases lay outside the gene matches. CDR3 length: 20 amino acids. The DNA of the CDR3 is TGTGCCAGCAGTTACTCGACGGGACTAGCGGGAGGACCCAACAGCAATGAGCAGTTCTTC. Translated: CASSYSTGLAGGPNSNEQFF.

V is TRBV5-1 and J is TRBJ2-7, with a tentative D call TRBD2 (7 bases). CDR3 length: 17 residues. Trimming took 0 bases from V and 0 from J, leaving 16 bases between them. The germline gives CDR1 SGHRS, CDR2 YFSETQ. In nucleotides, the CDR3 is TGCGCCAGCAGCTTGGCTGGCGCGGGGGCTCCCTCCTACGAGCAGTACTTC. Its translation: CASSLAGAGAPSYEQYF. Together with reference TRBV5-1 and TRBJ2-7, the CDR3 gives the full variable domain: KAGVTQTPRYLIKTRGQQVTLSCSPISGHRSVSWYQQTPGQGLQFLFEYFSETQRNKGNFPGRFSGRQFSNSRSEMNVSTLELGDSALYLCASSLAGAGAPSYEQYFGPGTRLTVT.

The V call is TRBV6-5, the J call TRBJ1-6; D is perhaps TRBD1 (5 bases). Germline V gives CDR1 MNHEY, CDR2 SVGAGI. The ends were cut back, 0 bases at V and 9 bases at J, with 12 bases in the middle. The CDR3 loop spans 15 amino acids. The CDR3 reads CASSYSREKASPLHF. The CDR3 region has the DNA TGTGCCAGCAGTTACTCCAGGGAAAAGGCTTCACCCCTCCACTTT.

At least ten counts were recorded for this clonotype. The V gene is TRBV13, the J gene TRBJ2-4; D remains unclear. V dropped 1 base and J dropped 7 bases, with 11 bases sitting between them. The CDR3 runs to 14 residues. Germline CDR1 PRHDT, CDR2 FYEKMQ (reference sequence). In DNA, the CDR3 is TGTGCCAGCAGCTTAGCGGGTAGTGAGAACATTCAGTACTTC. This encodes CASSLAGSENIQYF.

The sample holds a few counts of this clonotype. The gene calls are TRBV30 and TRBJ2-3, with 10 bases aligning to TRBD1. In germline, CDR1 is GTSNPN, CDR2 SVGIG (reference sequence). There are 16 residues in the CDR3. V was pared by 1 base and J by 2 bases, with 6 bases of the junction left unmatched. CDR3 sequence: CAWSAPGTGVTDTQYF. The CDR3 bases are TGTGCCTGGAGTGCTCCCGGGACAGGGGTCACAGATACGCAGTATTTT.

This clonotype has at least ten counts. The rearrangement joins TRBV20-1 to TRBJ2-5; D possibly uses TRBD1 or TRBD2 (6 bases each). The CDR3 totals 15 residues. Germline lookup yields CDR1 DFQATT and CDR2 SNEGSKA (reference sequence). V dropped 3 bases and J dropped 2 bases, with 16 bases sitting between them. CDR3 DNA: TGCAGTGCTAGTCTCTGGAGGGGGAGGCAAGAGACCCAGTACTTC. It is translated as CSASLWRGRQETQYF.

This clonotype was detected only a few times. The J gene is TRBJ2-1, the V gene TRBV4-1, with D hard to call. Trimming left V 1 base short and J 9 bases short, with 16 bases between. Germline V lookup: CDR1 MGHRA, CDR2 YSYEKL. This CDR3 is built from 15 residues. This chain's CDR3 is CASSQGVDQWGEQFF. CDR3 nucleotides: TGCGCCAGCAGCCAAGGCGTGGACCAGTGGGGTGAGCAGTTCTTC.

There are many counts of this clonotype. The chain employs TRBV29-1 and TRBJ2-1, with 7 bases matching TRBD2. Germline V gene lookup returns CDR1 SQVTM and CDR2 ANQGSEA. The CDR3 loop spans 13 amino acids. V was pared by 6 bases and J by 4 bases, with 6 bases of the junction left unmatched. CDR3 sequence reads: CSVPTSRYNEQFF. The CDR3, as DNA: TGCAGCGTCCCGACTAGCCGTTACAATGAGCAGTTCTTC.

This clonotype occurred many times. V gene TRBV4-3 combines with J gene TRBJ2-7; D not resolved. Germline V lookup: CDR1 LGHNA, CDR2 YSLEER. The CDR3 covers 14 residues. V lost 0 bases to trimming and J lost 5 bases, with 11 bases between them. The CDR3, as DNA: TGCGCCAGCAGCCAAGACTGGCAGTCCGACGAGCAGTACTTC. Encoded protein: CASSQDWQSDEQYF.

This clonotype was counted a few times. This chain links TRBV6-5 with TRBJ1-5; D remains unclear. The CDR3 sequence is 15 residues long. In germline, CDR1 is MNHEY, CDR2 SVGAGI. V was clipped by 2 bases and J by 3 bases, with 11 bases between them. The CDR3 reads CASSYGGLVNQPQHF. The CDR3 DNA reads TGTGCCAGCAGTTACGGAGGGCTAGTCAATCAGCCCCAGCATTTT.